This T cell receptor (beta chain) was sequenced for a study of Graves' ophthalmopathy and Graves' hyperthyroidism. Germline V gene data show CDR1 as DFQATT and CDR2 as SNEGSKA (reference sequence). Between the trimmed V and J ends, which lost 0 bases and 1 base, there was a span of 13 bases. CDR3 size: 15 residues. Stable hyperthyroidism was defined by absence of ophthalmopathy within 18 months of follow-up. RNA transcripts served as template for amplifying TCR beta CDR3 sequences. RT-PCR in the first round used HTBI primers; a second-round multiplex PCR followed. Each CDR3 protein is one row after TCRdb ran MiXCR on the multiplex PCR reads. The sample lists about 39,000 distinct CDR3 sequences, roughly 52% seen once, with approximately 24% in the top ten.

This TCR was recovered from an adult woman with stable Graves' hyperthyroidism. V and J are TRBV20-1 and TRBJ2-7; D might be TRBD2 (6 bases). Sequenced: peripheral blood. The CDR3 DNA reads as TGCAGTGCTAGAGAGGGTAGCGGACTTTCCTACGAGCAGTACTTC. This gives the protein CSAREGSGLSYEQYF.